The source of this TCR beta chain is a study of T cell repertoires and leukemia-associated antigens. TCRdb ran MiXCR on the 5' RACE reads and lists one entry per CDR3 protein. The repertoire holds about 11,000 distinct CDR3 sequences, with about 42% as singletons. This clonotype occurred once. Its cognate antigen is unknown. From germline, CDR1 is MDHEN and CDR2 SYDVKM. The CDR3 spans 15 residues. V lost 2 bases to trimming and J lost 8 bases, with 18 bases between them. The sample taken for sequencing was CD3+ T cells sorted from blood and cultured. The rearrangement joins TRBV28 to TRBJ1-2; D is undetermined. The receptor was derived from a female donor in good health. This chain's CDR3 is CASSLAAAWRDGYTF. In DNA, the CDR3 is TGTGCCAGCAGTTTAGCGGCAGCCTGGAGAGACGGCTACACCTTC.